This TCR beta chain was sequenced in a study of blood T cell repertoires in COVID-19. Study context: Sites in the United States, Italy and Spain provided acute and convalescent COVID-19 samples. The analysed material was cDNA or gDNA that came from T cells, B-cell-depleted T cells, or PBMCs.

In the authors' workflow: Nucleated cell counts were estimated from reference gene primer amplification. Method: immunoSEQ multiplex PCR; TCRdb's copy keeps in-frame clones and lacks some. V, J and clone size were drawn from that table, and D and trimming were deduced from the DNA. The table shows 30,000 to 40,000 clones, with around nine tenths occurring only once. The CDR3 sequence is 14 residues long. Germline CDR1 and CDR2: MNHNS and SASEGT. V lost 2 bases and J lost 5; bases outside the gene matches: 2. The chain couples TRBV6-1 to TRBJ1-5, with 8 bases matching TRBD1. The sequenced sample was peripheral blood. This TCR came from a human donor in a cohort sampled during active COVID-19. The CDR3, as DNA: TGTGCCAGCAGTGAATCAGGGGGCGATCAGCCCCAGCATTTT. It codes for CASSESGGDQPQHF.